This TCR beta chain was sequenced during a study of T cells in Graves' hyperthyroidism and ophthalmopathy (dated by TCRdb to about 2019). Notes on the research overall: Peripheral blood samples were taken at initial diagnosis, before any treatment was given. Once sampling was done, hyperthyroidism patients were given methimazole at a starting dose of 30 mg daily, whereas ophthalmopathy patients were given high-dose intravenous methylprednisolone. Prospective prediction of ophthalmopathy was tested in an independent validation cohort consisting of 18 to 20 hyperthyroidism patients and 17 patients who later progressed to ophthalmopathy. The 100 or so discovery patients were randomly divided into training and test sets at a 7:3 ratio. To identify TCR V-J signatures that set the groups apart, the researchers used a discovery cohort of roughly 100 patients, made up of about 44 with Graves' ophthalmopathy and 57 with stable Graves' hyperthyroidism. In several Graves' hyperthyroidism patients, the study also compared T-cell repertoires from thyroid tissue with T-cell repertoires from blood. TCR Vbeta CDR3 sequencing of approximately 140 peripheral blood samples (under 45 ophthalmopathy, about 74 hyperthyroidism and some 17 progressor patients) is reported in the paper. Study-wide findings and limitations: Sample size was not statistically predetermined, and investigators were not blinded to group allocation. Most expanded thyroid clonotypes (frequency above 0.001) were also found in blood, which suggests that blood repertoires may mirror thyroid immune responses. A model built on a 13 V-J signature distinguished ophthalmopathy from stable hyperthyroidism, reaching 85% to 90% sensitivity and approximately 83% specificity in cross-validation and 80%/75% in testing. During validation, the model predicted progression to ophthalmopathy a median of roughly 7.1 months ahead of onset, with around 65% sensitivity and around 73% specificity.

Ophthalmopathy patients had moderately to severely active disease, Clinical Activity Score of at least 3, NOSPECS grade of at least 4, and duration under 3 months. Exclusion was applied to patients with uncontrolled infections, other autoimmune diseases, pregnancy or lactation. Diagnoses were established on the basis of clinical symptoms, serum thyroxine and TRAb, thyroid ultrasound, and orbital computed tomography. PBMCs were separated from about 10 ml of fresh peripheral blood using Ficoll-Paque density gradient centrifugation. Trizol reagent was used to extract total RNA, and RNA quality was then checked on an Agilent 2100 Bioanalyzer. Based on the germline V gene, the CDR1 and CDR2 sequences are SGDLS and YYNGEE. Trimming removed 8 bases from V and 1 base from J, leaving 16 bases between the germline ends. The CDR3 sequence holds 15 residues, the cysteine and phenylalanine included. Left in the record is the CDR3 DNA by itself, 45 bases read in frame from the first base.

TCR beta CDR3 regions were amplified from RNA transcripts. The first round of RT-PCR for the TCR CDR3 was performed with the HTBI primer set and the Qiagen OneStep RT-PCR kit. A second multiplex PCR round built the libraries, followed by size selection and purification. Paired-end sequencing of the libraries was performed with 100 bp reads on an Illumina HiSeq2000. As for the original processing: SOAPnuke was used to process the raw data, throwing out any read that contained adapters or uncalled bases, had a mean Phred below 15, or lacked an exact constant-primer or identifier match. High-quality paired reads were merged with COPE v1.2.5, and unique nucleotide sequences were defined as clonotypes. MiTCR v1.1 was used to align clonotypes to the IMGT TRBV, TRBD and TRBJ reference segments. The analysis included only V-J combinations with a frequency above 0.0001, which together covered around 99% of the repertoires. The TCS score was defined as the ratio of F50 (clonal expansion) to E x V (chaos), calculated using BLOSUM62-based TCRdist between CDR3 peptides within each V-J. Welch's t-statistics and random forest reduced some 510 V-J features to 10 to 15, which were used in a naive Bayes classifier (R e1071). TCRdb redid the processing of the public reads, applying fastp at Q25 and MiXCR, and retained in-frame beta chains. Every entry covers one CDR3 protein and lists the most common genes and DNA from its rows. These V and J calls originate from TCRdb's pipeline instead of the authors' own analysis. The sample table shows about 400,000 distinct CDR3 sequences, and roughly 14% are seen once. The ten largest clones take up about 13% of the sample.

This clonotype was seen many times. Its antigen is unknown. No base-level quality is on record; no much larger clone is a single base apart. Sequenced input: blood. The clonotype originates from a man younger than 35 with Graves' ophthalmopathy. The chain couples TRBV9 to TRBJ2-1; possibly the D gene is TRBD1, per 5 matching bases. The DNA reads TGTGCCAGTTCAGGGAAGGTTGCGTCCTACAATGAGCAGTTCTTC. It encodes CASSGKVASYNEQFF.